The source of this TCR beta chain is a study of OX40 agonist ivuxolimab in advanced cancers. V trimming: 4 bases; J trimming: 9 bases; junction bases outside the gene matches: 15. The CDR3 is 18 amino acids. CDR1 and CDR2 from the germline V gene are WNHNN and SYGVQD (reference sequence). Assay used: immunoSEQ multiplex PCR; TCRdb lists only in-frame clones, some missing. The sample gives 97,000 or so clones, nearly 90% of which show up once; roughly 0.16% is in the top ten. The count of this clone is one. The clonotype was recovered from an adult with an advanced solid tumor such as melanoma, head and neck, liver or kidney cancer. The V and J genes are TRBV10-1 and TRBJ2-1, with TRBD2 matching 13 bases. The source material was CD4+ or CD8+ T cells sorted from blood, sampled in a trial of the OX40 agonist ivuxolimab. The CDR3 loop is CASSVGLAGREGPGEQFF. The CDR3 DNA is TGCGCCAGCAGTGTGGGACTAGCGGGACGTGAAGGTCCTGGTGAGCAGTTCTTC.